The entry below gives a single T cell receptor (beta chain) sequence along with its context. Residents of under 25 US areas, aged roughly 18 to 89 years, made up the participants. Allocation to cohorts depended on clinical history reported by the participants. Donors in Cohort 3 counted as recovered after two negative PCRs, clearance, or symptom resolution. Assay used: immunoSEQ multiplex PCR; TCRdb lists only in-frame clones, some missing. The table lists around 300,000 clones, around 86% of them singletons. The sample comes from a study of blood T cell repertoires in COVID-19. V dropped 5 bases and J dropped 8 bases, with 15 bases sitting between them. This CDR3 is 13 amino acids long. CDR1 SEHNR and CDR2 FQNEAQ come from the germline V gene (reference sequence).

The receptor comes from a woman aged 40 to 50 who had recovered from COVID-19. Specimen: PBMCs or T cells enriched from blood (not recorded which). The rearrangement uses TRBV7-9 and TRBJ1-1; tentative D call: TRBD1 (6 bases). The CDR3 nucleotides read TGTGCCAGCAGCCTGGACAGCCCTCGGGAAGCTTTCTTT. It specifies CASSLDSPREAFF.